This T cell receptor (beta chain) was retrieved from a study of blood T cell repertoires in COVID-19. Study background: Sites across the United States, Italy and Spain contributed samples from acute and convalescent COVID-19. Sample material is recorded as cDNA or gDNA derived from T cells, B-cell-depleted T cells, or PBMCs.

The germline gives CDR1 SNHLY, CDR2 FYNNEI. V trimming: 6 bases; J trimming: 3 bases; junction bases outside the gene matches: 5. The CDR3 loop spans 14 amino acids. The participants were between about 18 and 100 years old and came from about two dozen US areas. Original analysis: Scientists estimated how many nucleated cells there were by amplifying reference gene primers. Here immunoSEQ multiplex PCR was the method, and the copy in TCRdb shows in-frame clones only, minus some. V and J calls and clone size come straight from that table; D and trimming were deduced from the DNA. Among some 250,000 clones, just under 90% were seen once, and the ten largest hold about 4%.

The rearrangement joins TRBV2 to TRBJ1-5; 7 bases match TRBD1. The material sequenced was PBMCs or T cells enriched from blood (not recorded which). The clonotype comes from a woman aged 25 to 39 with acute COVID-19. The DNA for the CDR3 is TGTGCCAGCAGACGGACAGGTTACAATCAGCCCCAGCATTTT. Translation: CASRRTGYNQPQHF.